The sequence of this T cell receptor (beta chain) was determined in a study of T cells in Graves' hyperthyroidism and ophthalmopathy. Study conclusions and caveats: Ophthalmopathy onset followed model prediction by a median around six months.

TCR beta CDR3 region amplification was performed from RNA transcripts. RT-PCR in the first round (using the HTBI primer set) targeted the TCR CDR3. TCRdb recomputed calls from the multiplex PCR reads with MiXCR, one row per CDR3 protein. The sample records around 660,000 distinct CDR3 sequences, nearly 45% being singletons. Uncontrolled infection, other autoimmune disease, pregnancy or lactation excluded patients. This clonotype was observed many times. Its antigen is still unknown. This CDR3 has 13 amino acids. Germline trimming cut 4 bases from V and 3 bases from J; bases unmatched to any gene: 5. The germline V gene encodes CDR1 SQVTM and CDR2 ANQGSEA.

This rearrangement joins TRBV29-1 to TRBJ2-5; the match to TRBD1 covers 7 bases. Material for sequencing was peripheral blood or thyroid tissue (not recorded which). The clonotype was recovered from an adult man with Graves' disease, either hyperthyroidism or ophthalmopathy (not recorded which). The CDR3 DNA follows: TGCAGCGTTGGTGAGGGACAGAAAGAGACCCAGTACTTC. It translates to CSVGEGQKETQYF.